The rows below give T cell receptor beta chains drawn from one sample of a study of cytomegalovirus exposure and HLA in healthy donors. This table comes from immunoSEQ multiplex PCR, and its TCRdb copy is limited to in-frame clones, with some not included. The sample records about 150,000 clones, less than 10% being singletons. The sequenced material came from PBMCs. The source of these receptors is a man aged 45 to 65 in good health and CMV-seronegative. Both conserved end residues are part of each CDR3.

J gene | V gene | CDR3 protein
TRBJ1-1 | TRBV20-1 | CSAEENTEAFF
TRBJ2-3 | TRBV27 | CATSPSGATSTDTQYF
TRBJ2-7 | TRBV10-2 | CASSSSQVHEQYF
TRBJ1-1 | TRBV29-1 | CSVGDRGTGEAFF
TRBJ2-4 | TRBV9 | CASSRSGGGLAKNIQYF
TRBJ1-2 | TRBV4-2 | CARKGDGLRTF
TRBJ1-5 | TRBV5-1 | CASGTGGGNQPQHF
TRBJ2-5 | TRBV13 | CASSPQGATYQETQYF
TRBJ2-5 | TRBV2 | CASRGQSLETQYF
TRBJ2-3 | TRBV10-1 | CASSLGGQGSDTQYF
TRBJ2-5 | TRBV4-1 | CASSQEVRPTSGIKTQYF
TRBJ2-1 | TRBV7-8 | CASSPAGGNEQFF
TRBJ2-5 | TRBV6-5 | CASSYPGGGETQYF